These 29 T cell receptor beta chains originate from one sample sequenced in a study of blood T cell repertoires in COVID-19. TCRdb's table, derived via immunoSEQ multiplex PCR, lists solely in-frame clones and lacks some. The sample yields 160,000 or so clones, about nine tenths seen once. Input material: peripheral blood. These receptors all stem from an older woman who had recovered from COVID-19.

The chain joins TRBV5-1 to TRBJ2-3; D might be TRBD1 (5 bases). Trimming shortened V by 0 bases and J by 0 bases, and 8 bases separated the two germline ends. CDR3 length: 15 residues. The germline gives CDR1 SGHRS, CDR2 YFSETQ. In DNA form, the CDR3 reads TGCGCCAGCAGCTTGGGTGGGGCGAGCACAGATACGCAGTATTTT. Translated: CASSLGGASTDTQYF.

The CDR3, as DNA: TGTGCCACCAGTGATCCACGACAGGGCGGGGCCACAGATACGCAGTATTTT. Protein: CATSDPRQGGATDTQYF. V gene TRBV24-1 combines with J gene TRBJ2-3; the D gene is possibly TRBD1 (7 bases). Germline lookup yields CDR1 KGHDR and CDR2 SFDVKD. V was trimmed by 3 bases and J by 2 bases, leaving 17 bases between them. The CDR3 is 17 residues long.

The J gene is TRBJ2-5, the V gene TRBV6-1; D is unresolved. Germline-derived CDR1 and CDR2 are MNHNS and SASEGT. Trimming took 1 base from V and 3 from J, leaving 6 bases between them. This CDR3 spans 13 amino acids. CDR3 sequence reads: CASSEVNKETQYF. CDR3 DNA: TGTGCCAGCAGTGAAGTAAATAAAGAGACCCAGTACTTC.

V usage is TRBV5-4 and J usage is TRBJ2-5; possible D gene TRBD2, 6 bases. The CDR3 consists of 15 residues. V was cut by 0 bases and J by 5 bases, with 14 bases left in between. Germline V CDR1 and CDR2: SGHNT, YYREEE (reference sequence). The CDR3 spells CASSLGRTAGETQYF. The CDR3, as DNA: TGTGCCAGCAGCTTGGGACGGACGGCGGGGGAGACCCAGTACTTC.

The genes are TRBV6-6 and TRBJ1-3; D gene unclear. Trimming took 3 bases from V and 0 from J, leaving 9 bases between them. This CDR3 comprises 15 residues. The germline V gene encodes CDR1 MNHNY and CDR2 SVGAGI (reference sequence). The CDR3 DNA is TGTGCCAGCAGTTATCACAGTAGCTCTGGAAACACCATATATTTT. Its translation is CASSYHSSSGNTIYF.

The chain joins TRBV7-8 to TRBJ2-7; TRBD2 matches at 9 bases. The trim removed 0 bases at V and 5 bases at J, leaving 8 bases unmatched. The CDR3 loop spans 16 amino acids. Germline V gene data show CDR1 as SGHVS and CDR2 as FQNEAQ. CDR3 in DNA: TGTGCCAGCAGCTTAGCGCGGCGGGGGGGCGTCCACGAGCAGTACTTC. Protein product: CASSLARRGGVHEQYF.

J is TRBJ1-1 and V is TRBV6-5, with 7 bases matching TRBD1. J was trimmed by 1 base and V by 8 bases; bases with no gene match: 4. From germline, CDR1 is MNHEY and CDR2 SVGAGI. The CDR3 sequence is 13 residues long. The CDR3 DNA is TGTGCCAGCGCAAGGACAGGGAACACTGAAGCTTTCTTT. Protein product: CASARTGNTEAFF.

V gene TRBV28 combines with J gene TRBJ1-5; no clear D. The CDR3 has 16 residues. The germline V and J ends were trimmed by 3 bases and 4 bases, with 16 bases remaining between them. Germline V gene lookup returns CDR1 MDHEN and CDR2 SYDVKM. Here the CDR3 DNA reads TGTGCCAGCAGTTTGGTGGCAGTCCCCAGGAATCAGCCCCAGCATTTT. It specifies CASSLVAVPRNQPQHF.

This clone has just one count. The V gene is TRBV4-1, the J gene TRBJ2-1, with D perhaps TRBD1 (5 bases). This CDR3 region has 14 residues. Between the trimmed V and J ends, which lost 5 bases and 4 bases, there was a span of 12 bases. Germline V lookup: CDR1 MGHRA, CDR2 YSYEKL. The chain's CDR3 is CASSTQKGYNEQFF. CDR3 nucleotide sequence: TGCGCCAGCAGCACCCAGAAGGGGTACAATGAGCAGTTCTTC.

The CDR3 coding sequence is TGTGCCAGCAACCCTGGGGCGGACCCAGGGGAGCAGTACTTC. Translating it yields CASNPGADPGEQYF. The genes are TRBV28 and TRBJ2-7; possibly TRBD1 for D (5 bases). The germline gives CDR1 MDHEN, CDR2 SYDVKM. Trimming left V 7 bases short and J 7 bases short, with 20 bases between. The CDR3 runs 14 residues.

The chain recombines TRBV30 with TRBJ1-6, with 8 bases identical to TRBD1. The CDR3 is 16 residues long. Germline V lookup: CDR1 GTSNPN, CDR2 SVGIG (reference sequence). Trimming took 2 bases from V and 8 from J; bases not matched to a gene: 11. CDR3 in amino acids: CAWSSAGGGWDSPLHF. The CDR3 coding sequence is TGTGCCTGGAGTTCGGCAGGGGGCGGGTGGGATTCACCCCTCCACTTT. Full variable domain (outside the CDR3, taken from reference TRBV30 and TRBJ1-6): SQTIHQWPATLVQPVGSPLSLECTVEGTSNPNLYWYRQAAGRGLQLLFYSVGIGQISSEVPQNLSASRPQDRQFILSSKKLLLSDSGFYLCAWSSAGGGWDSPLHFGNGTRLTVT.

The V gene is TRBV24-1, the J gene TRBJ1-1, with 7 nucleotides matching TRBD1. From germline, CDR1 is KGHDR and CDR2 SFDVKD. The CDR3 has 15 amino acids. V was clipped by 4 bases and J by 2 bases; unmatched bases: 6. The chain's CDR3 is CATSDSRQGNTEAFF. The DNA of the CDR3 is TGTGCCACCAGTGACTCGCGACAGGGTAACACTGAAGCTTTCTTT.

The chain links TRBV5-4 to TRBJ2-7; perhaps TRBD2 as D (6 bases). V lost 4 bases to trimming and J lost 2 bases, with 13 bases between them. The CDR3 is made up of 14 amino acids. Looked up from germline, CDR1 is SGHNT and CDR2 is YYREEE (reference sequence). Here the CDR3 DNA reads TGTGCCAGCAGCCGATCCGGGAGCACCTACGAGCAGTACTTC. It translates to CASSRSGSTYEQYF.

The CDR3 bases are TGTGCCAGTAGTACCGGACAGGGGGGATCCGGGGAGCTGTTTTTT. Translating it yields CASSTGQGGSGELFF. This chain links TRBV19 with TRBJ2-2, with 10 bases lining up with TRBD1. Germline CDR1 reads LNHDA; CDR2 reads SQIVND (reference sequence). The J segment lost 6 bases and the V segment lost 4 bases, leaving 5 bases of the junction unmatched. CDR3 length equals 15 residues.

This chain uses TRBV7-3 with TRBJ2-1; TRBD2 might be the D (6 bases). This CDR3 spans 14 amino acids. From germline, CDR1 is SGHTA and CDR2 FQGTGA. Trimming cost V 4 bases and J 6 bases, with 13 bases left between them. The CDR3 is CASSSTSASNEQFF. The CDR3 nucleotides read TGTGCCAGCAGCTCGACTAGTGCGAGCAATGAGCAGTTCTTC.

V is TRBV7-2 and J is TRBJ2-7; D may be TRBD1 (6 bases). CDR3 length equals 15 residues. The germline CDR1 and CDR2 sequences are SGHTA and FQGNSA. Trimming cost V 1 base and J 0 bases, with 10 bases left between them. The CDR3 protein is CASSLVQGSSYEQYF. The CDR3 DNA is TGTGCCAGCAGCTTAGTCCAGGGGAGCTCCTACGAGCAGTACTTC.

This chain links TRBV28 with TRBJ1-1; 7 bases agree with TRBD1. Germline CDR1 MDHEN, CDR2 SYDVKM. The CDR3 contains 14 residues. The trim removed 2 bases at V and 5 bases at J, leaving 5 bases unmatched. In DNA form, the CDR3 reads TGTGCCAGCAGTTTACACGGGACAGTAACTGAAGCTTTCTTT. Protein: CASSLHGTVTEAFF.

This clone was counted between two and nine times. V is TRBV5-1 and J is TRBJ2-7; D not certain. Germline values: CDR1 SGHRS, CDR2 YFSETQ. The V end was cut by 0 bases, the J end by 3 bases, with 10 bases between. The CDR3 runs 14 residues. The CDR3 spells CASSLDAGNYEQYF. The DNA for the CDR3 is TGCGCCAGCAGCTTGGATGCAGGAAACTACGAGCAGTACTTC.

V gene TRBV7-8 combines with J gene TRBJ2-1, with 10 nucleotides matching TRBD2. Germline V gene data show CDR1 as SGHVS and CDR2 as FQNEAQ. The CDR3 contains 16 residues. The ends lost 5 bases at V and 5 bases at J; junction bases unmatched: 9. CDR3 in amino acids: CASSKSASGGNNEQFF. Here the CDR3 DNA reads TGTGCCAGCAGCAAGAGCGCTAGCGGGGGAAACAATGAGCAGTTCTTC.

The rearrangement joins TRBV29-1 to TRBJ1-2; the match to TRBD1 covers 8 bases. Germline loops: CDR1 SQVTM, CDR2 ANQGSEA. The J segment lost 5 bases and the V segment lost 4 bases, leaving 9 bases of the junction unmatched. The CDR3 runs to 14 residues. CDR3 nucleotides: TGCAGCGTTGTTGGAGACAGGGGTTCATATGGCTACACCTTC. This translates into CSVVGDRGSYGYTF.

This chain joins TRBV4-2 and TRBJ1-4; 8 nucleotides match TRBD1. Losses at the gene ends were 3 bases for V and 1 base for J; bases not matched to a gene: 7. Germline CDR1 and CDR2: LGHNA and YNFKEQ. The CDR3 is 17 residues long. The CDR3 sequence: CASSQTQGGGTNEKLFF. CDR3 DNA sequence: TGTGCCAGCAGCCAGACACAGGGGGGTGGAACTAATGAAAAACTGTTTTTT.

About this clone itself: An end of the junction differs from the germline gene, which may be a read error. The chain uses TRBV28 and TRBJ1-5; no clear D gene. Looked up from germline, CDR1 is MDHEN and CDR2 is SYDVKM. CDR3 length: 14 amino acids. As DNA, the CDR3 is TGTGCCAGCAGTTCGCCCGCAGGATTTCAGTCCCAGCATTTT. Translated: CASSSPAGFQSQHF. Full variable domain (missing parts from reference TRBV28 and TRBJ1-5): DVKVTQSSRYLVKRTGEKVFLECVQDMDHENMFWYRQDPGLGLRLIYFSYDVKMKEKGDIPEGYSVSREKKERFSLILESASTNQTSMYLCASSSPAGFQSQHFGDGTRLSIL.

This clone showed up just once. This chain connects TRBV14 to TRBJ2-1; 15 nucleotides match TRBD2. CDR3 size: 17 residues. J was trimmed by 7 bases and V by 3 bases; bases with no gene match: 7. Germline assignment: CDR1 SGHDN and CDR2 FVKESK. This CDR3 is CASSQLPGLAGGNEQFF. The CDR3 nucleotides are TGTGCCAGCAGCCAGCTACCGGGACTAGCGGGGGGTAATGAGCAGTTCTTC.

V usage is TRBV14 and J usage is TRBJ2-7; possible D gene TRBD2, 5 bases. Looked up from germline, CDR1 is SGHDN and CDR2 is FVKESK. Trimming took off 2 bases at V and 4 bases at J, with 21 bases between the two ends. The CDR3 is made up of 17 amino acids. CDR3 residues: CASSQIGTIGRRYEQYF. DNA for the CDR3: TGTGCCAGCAGCCAAATTGGTACTATCGGTAGGAGGTACGAGCAGTACTTC.

The gene calls are TRBV7-9 and TRBJ2-1, with D possibly TRBD2 on 5 matching bases. This CDR3 has 15 amino acids. V was cut by 6 bases and J by 6 bases, with 18 bases left in between. Germline CDR1 reads SEHNR; CDR2 reads FQNEAQ (reference sequence). The chain's CDR3 is CASSLPGIHINEQFF. For the CDR3, the DNA is TGTGCCAGCAGTTTACCCGGGATCCACATCAATGAGCAGTTCTTC.

The chain carries TRBV28 and TRBJ2-5, with 10 bases lining up with TRBD2. The V gene's germline CDR1 is MDHEN and CDR2 SYDVKM. J gave up 5 bases and V 2 bases, and 8 bases lay outside the gene matches. The length of the CDR3 is 16 residues. CDR3 DNA: TGTGCCAGCAGTTTACTCAGCGGGGGGGCGCGGGAGACCCAGTACTTC. Translation: CASSLLSGGARETQYF.

The gene calls are TRBV9 and TRBJ2-3; 10 bases map to TRBD2. V shed 3 bases and J 3 bases; nucleotides not matched to a gene: 7. The CDR3 has 16 amino acids. Germline assignment: CDR1 SGDLS and CDR2 YYNGEE. CDR3 coding DNA: TGTGCCAGCAGCGGTCCAGCGGGGGGGCTAACAGATACGCAGTATTTT. Its translation is CASSGPAGGLTDTQYF. The full variable domain, with the rest looked up from reference TRBV9 and TRBJ2-3, is DSGVTQTPKHLITATGQRVTLRCSPRSGDLSVYWYQQSLDQGLQFLIQYYNGEERAKGNILERFSAQQFPDLHSELNLSSLELGDSALYFCASSGPAGGLTDTQYFGPGTRLTVL.

The chain has TRBV24-1 and TRBJ2-3, with TRBD2 as a possible D gene (6 bases). The germline V gene encodes CDR1 KGHDR and CDR2 SFDVKD. V lost 8 bases, J lost 6 bases, and 17 bases lay in between. CDR3 length: 14 amino acids. This CDR3 is CATKGLSPEDTQYF. DNA for the CDR3: TGTGCCACCAAAGGACTATCGCCCGAGGATACGCAGTATTTT.

This clone was seen only a few times. The CDR3: CASTREYGADTQYF. For the CDR3, the DNA is TGCGCCAGCACCCGGGAGTACGGTGCGGATACGCAGTATTTT. The chain recombines TRBV4-1 with TRBJ2-3; D may be TRBD2 (6 bases). This CDR3 comprises 14 residues. Germline CDR1 MGHRA, CDR2 YSYEKL. V was shortened by 7 bases and J by 6 bases, with 17 bases between the two germline ends.